This TCR beta chain was identified in a study of naive and memory T cell subsets. Study-wide results and caveats: A few larger clonotypes appeared in naive repertoires, especially CD8, possibly memory cells re-expressing CD45RA. Diversity fell and Gini index rose from naive through CM, EM, EMRA.

As for this clonotype: The antigen is not known.

CDR3 length equals 14 residues. V lost 0 bases, J lost 1 base, and 8 bases lay in between. Germline CDR1 SGHDT, CDR2 YYEEEE. The beta constant-region primer was an equimolar mix of two oligonucleotides covering TRBC1 and TRBC2. The ligated cDNA underwent four PCR rounds using SP2 and nested alpha and beta constant-region primers. A 12-nucleotide UMI and the SP2 primer were added to the cDNA 3' end by oligonucleotide ligation. Using its own MiXCR run on the UMI-ligation and nested PCR reads, TCRdb lists one record per CDR3 protein. The sample carries more than 95,000 distinct CDR3 sequences, about 15% recorded once.

The rearrangement links TRBV5-6 to TRBJ2-7; D unclear. The receptor was derived from a human donor in good health. Sequenced: naive CD8+ T cells from blood. CDR3 in DNA: TGTGCCAGCAGCTTGGCCTCCAGTTCCTACGAGCAGTACTTC. It is translated as CASSLASSSYEQYF.